This is a list of T cell receptor beta chains from one sample in a study of a mutant IDH1 vaccine in newly diagnosed glioma. Assay: immunoSEQ multiplex PCR; the TCRdb copy retains only in-frame clones and omits some. Seen here are approximately 47,000 clones, approximately 90% observed once, and the top ten hold 5.7%. These receptors' targets are unknown. Sample: PBMCs, taken from a glioma patient whose treatment included an IDH1 peptide vaccine. The origin of the receptors is a woman aged 40 to 50 with glioma. The conserved cysteine and the conserved F or W are not part of the CDR3 here.

V gene	J gene	CDR3 protein
TRBV5-1	TRBJ2-2	ASSLSAGELF
TRBV2	TRBJ1-2	ASRAGTLGYT
TRBV11-1	TRBJ1-1	ASSLGWGIAAAF
TRBV9	TRBJ1-1	ASSDELGTEAF
TRBV6-5	TRBJ1-1	ASRAQGASLTEAF
TRBV27	TRBJ1-2	ASSGTGGGYGYT
TRBV9	TRBJ2-7	ASSVGGTSGAIYEQY
TRBV4-1	TRBJ1-5	ASSARWATDDNQPQH
TRBV5-6	TRBJ1-2	ASSGTGAYGYT
TRBV9	TRBJ2-7	ASSVAGLAAYEQY
TRBV27	TRBJ1-2	ASSQDRGYGYT
TRBV6-1	TRBJ2-3	ASSDLRGDTQY
TRBV2	TRBJ1-5	ASRTEHNQPQH
TRBV30	TRBJ1-4	AWRPPRNLNEKLF
TRBV7-9	TRBJ2-2	ASSPLPGELF
TRBV6-1	TRBJ2-1	ASSEARGRGYNEQF
TRBV5-3	TRBJ1-1	ARSRSFLAEAF
TRBV6-1	TRBJ2-7	ASSAPGQGYHEQY
TRBV6-5	TRBJ2-3	ASSIAGGPGYTQY
TRBV27	TRBJ1-1	ASSVGGGTSEAF
TRBV11-2	TRBJ1-1	ASSKPTANTEAF
TRBV5-4	TRBJ1-1	ASSLVGRNTEAF
TRBV5-6	TRBJ1-5	ASSLGQGDQPQH
TRBV19	TRBJ1-6	ASSPREGSITLH
TRBV5-1	TRBJ1-3	ASSLDDPTPSGNTIY
TRBV6-1	TRBJ1-1	ASSVAQGPPEAF
TRBV14	TRBJ1-2	ASSQGQNANYGYT
TRBV29-1	TRBJ2-2	SISLNTGELF
TRBV10-2	TRBJ1-5	ASSDPVMSNQPQH
TRBV29-1	TRBJ1-3	SVEAGTGVGGNTIY
TRBV4-3	TRBJ1-5	ASSQGQGGWPQH
TRBV7-2	TRBJ2-3	ASSLGGSSGQGTQY
TRBV10-3	TRBJ2-5	AIGGTWETQY
TRBV30	TRBJ1-5	AWSRDSNQPQH
TRBV4-3	TRBJ1-5	ASSQDRLLGEPQH
TRBV29-1	TRBJ2-7	SVFSTGPSYEQY